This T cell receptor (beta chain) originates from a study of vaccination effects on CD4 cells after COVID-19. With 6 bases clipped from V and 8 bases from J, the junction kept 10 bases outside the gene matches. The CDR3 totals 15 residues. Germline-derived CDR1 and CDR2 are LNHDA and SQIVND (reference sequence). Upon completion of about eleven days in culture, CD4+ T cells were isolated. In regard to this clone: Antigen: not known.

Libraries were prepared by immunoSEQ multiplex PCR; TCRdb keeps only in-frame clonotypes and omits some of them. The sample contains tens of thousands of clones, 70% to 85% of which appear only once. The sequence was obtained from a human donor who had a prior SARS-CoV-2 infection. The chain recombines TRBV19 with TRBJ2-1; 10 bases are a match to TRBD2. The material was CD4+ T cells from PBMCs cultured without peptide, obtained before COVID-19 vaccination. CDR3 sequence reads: CASREAGGLFHEQFF. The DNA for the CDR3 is TGTGCCAGTAGGGAAGCGGGAGGGTTGTTTCATGAGCAGTTCTTC.